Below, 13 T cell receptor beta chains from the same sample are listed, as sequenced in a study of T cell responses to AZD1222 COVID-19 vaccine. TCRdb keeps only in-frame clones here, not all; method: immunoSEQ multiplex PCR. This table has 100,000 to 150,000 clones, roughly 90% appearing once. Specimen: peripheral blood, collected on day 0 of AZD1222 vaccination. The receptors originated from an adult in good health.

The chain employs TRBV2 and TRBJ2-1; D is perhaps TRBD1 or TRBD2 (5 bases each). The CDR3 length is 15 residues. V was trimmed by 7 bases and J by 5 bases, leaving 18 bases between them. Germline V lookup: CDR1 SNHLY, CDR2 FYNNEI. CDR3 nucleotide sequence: TGTGCCAGCATGGGTCTCAGATTGGGGGACAATGAGCAGTTCTTC. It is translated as CASMGLRLGDNEQFF.

The CDR3 DNA follows: TGTGCCAGCAGCCCCTCGGACAGGGGCCATGGCTACACCTTC. Amino acid sequence: CASSPSDRGHGYTF. The rearrangement links TRBV5-6 to TRBJ1-2, with 9 bases aligning to TRBD1. CDR1 and CDR2 (germline): SGHDT, YYEEEE. J was trimmed by 6 bases and V by 4 bases; bases with no gene match: 7. The CDR3 extends over 14 amino acids.

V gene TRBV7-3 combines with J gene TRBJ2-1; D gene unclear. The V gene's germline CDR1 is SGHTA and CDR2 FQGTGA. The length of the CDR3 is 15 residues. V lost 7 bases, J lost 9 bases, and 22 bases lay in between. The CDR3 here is CASKGHYVDGGEQFF. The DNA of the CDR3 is TGTGCCAGCAAGGGTCATTATGTGGACGGCGGTGAGCAGTTCTTC.

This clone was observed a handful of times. The CDR3 spells CASSLLGGEAYEQYF. The CDR3 DNA follows: TGTGCCAGCAGCCTCCTGGGCGGGGAGGCCTACGAGCAGTACTTC. The chain employs TRBV11-2 and TRBJ2-7; D is perhaps TRBD2 (6 bases). The CDR3 runs to 15 residues. V gave up 5 bases and J gave up 2 bases, with 16 bases separating them. Germline CDR1 is SGHAT and CDR2 is FQNNGV.

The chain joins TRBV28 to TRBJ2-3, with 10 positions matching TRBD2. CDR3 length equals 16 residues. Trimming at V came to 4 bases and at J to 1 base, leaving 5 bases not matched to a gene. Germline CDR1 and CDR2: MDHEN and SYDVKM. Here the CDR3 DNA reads TGTGCCAGCAGTTCGCTAGCGGGAGTAGGCACAGATACGCAGTATTTT. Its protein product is CASSSLAGVGTDTQYF.

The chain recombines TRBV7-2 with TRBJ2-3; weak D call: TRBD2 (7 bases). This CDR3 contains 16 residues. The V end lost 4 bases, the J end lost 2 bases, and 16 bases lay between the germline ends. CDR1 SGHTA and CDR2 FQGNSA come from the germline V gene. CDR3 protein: CASSSWLGGATDTQYF. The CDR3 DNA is TGTGCCAGCAGCTCCTGGCTTGGGGGGGCCACAGATACGCAGTATTTT.

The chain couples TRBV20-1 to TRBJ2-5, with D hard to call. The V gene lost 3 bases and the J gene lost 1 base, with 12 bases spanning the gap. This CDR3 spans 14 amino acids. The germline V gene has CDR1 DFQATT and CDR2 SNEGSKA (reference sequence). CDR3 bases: TGCAGTGCTAGTTTGCAGGTCCTCCAAGAGACCCAGTACTTC. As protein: CSASLQVLQETQYF.

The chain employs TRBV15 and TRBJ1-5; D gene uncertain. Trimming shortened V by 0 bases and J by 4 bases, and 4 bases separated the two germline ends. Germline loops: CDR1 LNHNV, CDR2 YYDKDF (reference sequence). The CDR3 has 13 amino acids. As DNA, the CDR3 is TGTGCCACCAGCAGAGAGCAAAATCAGCCCCAGCATTTT. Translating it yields CATSREQNQPQHF.

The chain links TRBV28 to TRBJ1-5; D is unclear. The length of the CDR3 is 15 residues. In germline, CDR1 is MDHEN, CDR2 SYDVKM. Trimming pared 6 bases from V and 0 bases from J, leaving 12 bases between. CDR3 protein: CASSWNLVSNQPQHF. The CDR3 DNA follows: TGTGCCAGCAGCTGGAATTTGGTTAGCAATCAGCCCCAGCATTTT.

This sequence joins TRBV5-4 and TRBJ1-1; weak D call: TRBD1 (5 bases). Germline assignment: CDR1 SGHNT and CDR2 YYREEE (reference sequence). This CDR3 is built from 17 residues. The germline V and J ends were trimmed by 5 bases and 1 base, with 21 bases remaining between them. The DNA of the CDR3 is TGTGCCAGCAGAGGGAATCGCGGGGGAACCTCGAACACTGAAGCTTTCTTT. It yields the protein CASRGNRGGTSNTEAFF.

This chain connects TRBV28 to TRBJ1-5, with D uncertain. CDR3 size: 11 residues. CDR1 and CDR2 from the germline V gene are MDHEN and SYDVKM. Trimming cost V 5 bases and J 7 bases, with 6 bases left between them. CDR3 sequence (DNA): TGTGCCAGCAGTGTAACACAGCCCCAGCATTTT. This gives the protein CASSVTQPQHF.

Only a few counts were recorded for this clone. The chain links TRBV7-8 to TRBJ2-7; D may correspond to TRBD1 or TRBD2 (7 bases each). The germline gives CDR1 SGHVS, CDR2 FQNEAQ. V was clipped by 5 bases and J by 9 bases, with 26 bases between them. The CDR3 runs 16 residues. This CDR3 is CASSPPWGGGLIGQYF. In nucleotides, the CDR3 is TGTGCCAGCAGCCCCCCCTGGGGAGGGGGCCTTATCGGGCAGTACTTC.

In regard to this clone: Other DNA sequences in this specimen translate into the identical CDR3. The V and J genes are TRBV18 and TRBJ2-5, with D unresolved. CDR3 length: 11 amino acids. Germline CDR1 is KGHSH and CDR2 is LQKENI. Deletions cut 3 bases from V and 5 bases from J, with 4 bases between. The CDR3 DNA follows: TGTGCCAGCTCACCGGGGGAGACCCAGTACTTC. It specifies CASSPGETQYF.